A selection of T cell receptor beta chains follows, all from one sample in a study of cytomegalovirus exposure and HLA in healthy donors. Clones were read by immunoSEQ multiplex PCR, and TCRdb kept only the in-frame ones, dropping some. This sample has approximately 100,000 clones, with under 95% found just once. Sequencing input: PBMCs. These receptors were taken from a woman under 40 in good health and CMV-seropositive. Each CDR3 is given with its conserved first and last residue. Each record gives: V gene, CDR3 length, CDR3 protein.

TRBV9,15,CASTPGGRGTDTQYF
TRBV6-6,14,CASSYRGRSEKLFF
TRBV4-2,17,CASSQATWEGRTDTQYF
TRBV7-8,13,CASSTQGTDTQYF
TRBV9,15,CASSRGGNSNQPQHF
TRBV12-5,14,CASAFDFPNTEAFF
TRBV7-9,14,CANPGQNEGNTIYF
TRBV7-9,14,CASSSGLRQETQYF
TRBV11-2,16,CASSLRGGQGKNIQYF
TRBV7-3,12,CASSFSEDTQYF
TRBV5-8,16,CASSQRYRGLNTEAFF
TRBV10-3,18,CAISESIFGQGTYNEQFF
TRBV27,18,CASSWVSGNDRAADTQYF
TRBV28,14,CASSLIQTNTEAFF
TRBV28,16,CASSLLLAGNTGELFF
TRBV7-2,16,CASSLVSFGGRGEQFF
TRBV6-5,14,CASSYTGEFGEQFF
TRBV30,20,CAWSVRPFWTGGYGNTEAFF
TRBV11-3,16,CASSLGRGIRTDTQYF
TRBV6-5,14,CASSWTGGRYEQYF
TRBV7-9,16,CASSWGLAGTPDTQYF
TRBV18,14,CASSPGQPLREQYF
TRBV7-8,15,CASSIAFPGSYEQYF
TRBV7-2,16,CASSLAASGSPYEQYF
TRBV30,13,CAWSQGVRTEAFF
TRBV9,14,CASSAKYREHEQYF
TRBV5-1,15,CASSQTMGAGGEAFF
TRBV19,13,CASSIDAAGLEFF
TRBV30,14,CAWGPGQGRETQYF
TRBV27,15,CASSLFTGGPGELFF
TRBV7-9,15,CASSLGRTENTEAFF
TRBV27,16,CASSLSFGVQPGELFF
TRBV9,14,CASSAGETRYEQYF
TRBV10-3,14,CAISPGQRNTEAFF
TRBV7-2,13,CASSLGLAQPQHF
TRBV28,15,CASSPRRGHTDTQYF
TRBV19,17,CASSERRGPNSGNTIYF
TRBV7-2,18,CASSPPFDSGAYSYEQYF
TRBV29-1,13,CSVERHQDKGYTF
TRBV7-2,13,CASSLAMDRGYTF
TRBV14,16,CASRPNPGQGTGELFF
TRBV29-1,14,CSVGGRAGLNEQFF
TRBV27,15,CASKTGLADYNEQFF
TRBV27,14,CASSFPSSYNEQFF
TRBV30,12,CAWSIEDTEAFF
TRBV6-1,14,CASSNSGRVYEQYF
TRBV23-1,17,CASSLGRSDRCGNTIYF
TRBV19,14,CASSWRESYNEQFF
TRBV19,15,CASRGQGRGNQPQHF
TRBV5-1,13,CASSLASPDEQYF
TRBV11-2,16,CASSRPVLAGTGELFF
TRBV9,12,CASSATENEQFF
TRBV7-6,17,CASSLALTSRSTDTQYF
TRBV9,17,CASSVDEANANTGELFF
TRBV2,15,CASSEDRGNTDTQYF
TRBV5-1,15,CASSLVGRINTEAFF
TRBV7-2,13,CASSPSPGNEQFF